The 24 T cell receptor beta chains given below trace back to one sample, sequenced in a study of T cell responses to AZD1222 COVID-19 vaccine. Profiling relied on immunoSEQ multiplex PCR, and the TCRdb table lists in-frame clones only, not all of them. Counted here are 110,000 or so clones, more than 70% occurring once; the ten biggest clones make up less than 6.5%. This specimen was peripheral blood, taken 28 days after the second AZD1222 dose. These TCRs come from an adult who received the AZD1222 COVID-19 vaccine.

The CDR3 DNA reads as TGTGCCAGCAGCCGGACATCGTCCTACGAGCAGTACTTC. It specifies CASSRTSSYEQYF. The V call is TRBV7-6, the J call TRBJ2-7, with a weak D call TRBD1 (5 bases). The CDR3 loop spans 13 amino acids. Germline CDR1 is SGHVS and CDR2 is FNYEAQ. V was pared by 5 bases and J by 1 base, with 9 bases between.

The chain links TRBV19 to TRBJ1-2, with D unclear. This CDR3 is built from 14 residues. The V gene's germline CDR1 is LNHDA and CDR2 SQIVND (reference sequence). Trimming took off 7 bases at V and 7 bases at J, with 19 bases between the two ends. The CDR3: CASITSRGIGGYTF. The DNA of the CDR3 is TGTGCCAGTATCACCTCTCGGGGAATTGGTGGCTACACCTTC. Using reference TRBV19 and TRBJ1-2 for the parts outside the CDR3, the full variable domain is DGGITQSPKYLFRKEGQNVTLSCEQNLNHDAMYWYRQDPGQGLRLIYYSQIVNDFQKGDIAEGYSVSREKKESFPLTVTSAQKNPTAFYLCASITSRGIGGYTFGSGTRLTVV.

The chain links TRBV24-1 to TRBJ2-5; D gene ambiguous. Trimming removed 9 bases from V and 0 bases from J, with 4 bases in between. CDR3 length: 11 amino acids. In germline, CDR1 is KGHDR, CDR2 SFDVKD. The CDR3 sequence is CATQYQETQYF. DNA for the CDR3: TGTGCCACCCAGTACCAAGAGACCCAGTACTTC.

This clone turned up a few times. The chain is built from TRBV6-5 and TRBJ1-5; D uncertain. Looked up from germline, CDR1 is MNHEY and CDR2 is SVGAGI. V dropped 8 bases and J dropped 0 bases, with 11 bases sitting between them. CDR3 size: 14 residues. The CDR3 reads CASLRLDSNQPQHF. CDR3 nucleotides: TGTGCCAGCCTCCGGTTGGATAGCAATCAGCCCCAGCATTTT.

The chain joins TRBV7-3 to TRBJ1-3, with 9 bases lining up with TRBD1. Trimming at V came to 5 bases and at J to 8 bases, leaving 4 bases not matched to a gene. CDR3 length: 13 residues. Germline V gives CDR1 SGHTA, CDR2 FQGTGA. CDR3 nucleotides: TGTGCCAGCAGCCCCGACAGGGGGTACACCATATATTTT. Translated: CASSPDRGYTIYF.

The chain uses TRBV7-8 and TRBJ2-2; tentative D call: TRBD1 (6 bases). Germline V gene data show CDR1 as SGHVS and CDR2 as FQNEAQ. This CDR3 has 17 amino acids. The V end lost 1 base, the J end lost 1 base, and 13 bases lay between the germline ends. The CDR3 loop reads CASSLDLARGNTGELFF. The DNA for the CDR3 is TGTGCCAGCAGCTTAGATCTCGCCAGGGGGAACACCGGGGAGCTGTTTTTT.

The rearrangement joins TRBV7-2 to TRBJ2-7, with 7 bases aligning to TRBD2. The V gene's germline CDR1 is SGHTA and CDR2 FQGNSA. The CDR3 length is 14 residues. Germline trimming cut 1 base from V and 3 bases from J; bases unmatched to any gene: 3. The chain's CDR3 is CASSLGRGYYEQYF. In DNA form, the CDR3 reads TGTGCCAGCAGCTTAGGGCGGGGGTACTACGAGCAGTACTTC. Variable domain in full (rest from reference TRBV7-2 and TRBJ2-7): GAGVSQSPSNKVTEKGKDVELRCDPISGHTALYWYRQSLGQGLEFLIYFQGNSAPDKSGLPSDRFSAERTGGSVSTLTIQRTQQEDSAVYLCASSLGRGYYEQYFGPGTRLTVT.

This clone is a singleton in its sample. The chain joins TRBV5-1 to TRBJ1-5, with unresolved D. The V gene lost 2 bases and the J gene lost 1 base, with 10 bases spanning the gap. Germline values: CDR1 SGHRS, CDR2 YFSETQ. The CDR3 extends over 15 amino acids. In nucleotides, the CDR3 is TGCGCCAGCAGCTTTAATTCTGGCAGCAATCAGCCCCAGCATTTT. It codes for CASSFNSGSNQPQHF.

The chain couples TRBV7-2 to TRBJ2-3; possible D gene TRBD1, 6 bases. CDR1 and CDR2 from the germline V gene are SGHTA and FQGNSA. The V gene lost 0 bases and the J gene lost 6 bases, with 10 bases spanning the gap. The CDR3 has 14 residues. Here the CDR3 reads CASSLANRVDTQYF. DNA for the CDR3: TGTGCCAGCAGCTTAGCAAACAGGGTTGATACGCAGTATTTT.

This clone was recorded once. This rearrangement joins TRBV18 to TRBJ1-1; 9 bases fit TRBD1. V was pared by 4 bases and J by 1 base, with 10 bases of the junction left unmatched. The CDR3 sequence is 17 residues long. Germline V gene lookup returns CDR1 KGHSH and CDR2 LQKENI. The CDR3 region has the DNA TGTGCCAGCTCACTCGGGACAGGGTTCGTCAAGAACACTGAAGCTTTCTTT. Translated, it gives CASSLGTGFVKNTEAFF.

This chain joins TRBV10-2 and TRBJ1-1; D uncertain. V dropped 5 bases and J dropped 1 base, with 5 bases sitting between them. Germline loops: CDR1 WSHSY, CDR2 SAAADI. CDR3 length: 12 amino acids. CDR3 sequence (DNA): TGCGCCAGCAGTATAGGGAACACTGAAGCTTTCTTT. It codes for CASSIGNTEAFF.

The CDR3 DNA is TGTGCCAGCAGTTCCGCTCCCTCTGGGGCCAACGTCCTGACTTTC. The encoded protein is CASSSAPSGANVLTF. The chain carries TRBV28 and TRBJ2-6, with no clear D. V lost 4 bases and J 0 bases, leaving 7 bases between the germline ends. The CDR3 loop spans 15 amino acids. Germline V lookup: CDR1 MDHEN, CDR2 SYDVKM.

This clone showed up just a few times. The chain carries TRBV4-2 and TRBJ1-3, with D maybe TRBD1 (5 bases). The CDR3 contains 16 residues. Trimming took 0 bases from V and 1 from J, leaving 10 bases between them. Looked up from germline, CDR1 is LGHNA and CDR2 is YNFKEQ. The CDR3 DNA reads TGTGCCAGCAGCCAAGATAGGGCAGGGTCTGGAAACACCATATATTTT. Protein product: CASSQDRAGSGNTIYF.

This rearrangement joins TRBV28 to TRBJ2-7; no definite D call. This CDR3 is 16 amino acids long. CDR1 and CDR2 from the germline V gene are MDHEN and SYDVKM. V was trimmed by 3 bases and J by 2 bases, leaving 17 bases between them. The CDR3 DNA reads TGTGCCAGCAGTTTCGCATCTTCGGCCGGTACCTACGAGCAGTACTTC. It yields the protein CASSFASSAGTYEQYF.

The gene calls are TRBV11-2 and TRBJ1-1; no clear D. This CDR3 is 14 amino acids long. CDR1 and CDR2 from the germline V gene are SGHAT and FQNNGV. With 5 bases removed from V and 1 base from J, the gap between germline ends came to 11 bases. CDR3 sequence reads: CASSTGIQNTEAFF. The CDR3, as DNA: TGTGCCAGCAGCACCGGAATTCAGAACACTGAAGCTTTCTTT.

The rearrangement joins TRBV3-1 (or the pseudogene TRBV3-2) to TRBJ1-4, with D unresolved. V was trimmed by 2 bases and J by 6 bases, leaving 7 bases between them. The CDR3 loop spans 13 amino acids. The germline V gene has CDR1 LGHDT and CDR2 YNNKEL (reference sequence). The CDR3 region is CASSQSTDEKLFF. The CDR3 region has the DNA TGTGCCAGCAGCCAATCGACGGATGAAAAACTGTTTTTT.

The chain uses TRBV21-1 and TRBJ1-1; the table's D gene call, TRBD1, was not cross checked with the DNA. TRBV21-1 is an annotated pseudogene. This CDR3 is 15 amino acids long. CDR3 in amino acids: CASSNSRGHYTEAFF. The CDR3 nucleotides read TGTGCCAGCAGCAATAGTCGCGGACACTACACTGAAGCTTTCTTT.

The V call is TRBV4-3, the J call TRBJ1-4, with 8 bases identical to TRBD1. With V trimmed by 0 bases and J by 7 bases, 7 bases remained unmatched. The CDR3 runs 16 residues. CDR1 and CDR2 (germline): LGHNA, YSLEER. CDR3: CASSQDQGALGEKLFF. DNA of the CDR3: TGCGCCAGCAGCCAAGATCAGGGGGCGCTAGGTGAAAAACTGTTTTTT.

CDR3 in amino acids: CASSYGAYNEQFF. The CDR3 coding sequence is TGTGCCAGCAGTTACGGAGCCTACAATGAGCAGTTCTTC. The rearrangement joins TRBV6-2 or TRBV6-3 to TRBJ2-1, with D unclear. The ends were cut back, 2 bases at V and 2 bases at J, with 4 bases in the middle. There are 13 residues in the CDR3. Germline CDR1 is MNHEY and CDR2 is SVGEGT.

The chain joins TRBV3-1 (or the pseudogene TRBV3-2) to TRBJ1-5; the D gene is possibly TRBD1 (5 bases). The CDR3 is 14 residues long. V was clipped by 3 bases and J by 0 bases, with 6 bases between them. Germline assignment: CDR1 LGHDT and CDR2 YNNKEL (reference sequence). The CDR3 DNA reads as TGTGCCAGCAGCCAGGGGCTTAGCAATCAGCCCCAGCATTTT. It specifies CASSQGLSNQPQHF.

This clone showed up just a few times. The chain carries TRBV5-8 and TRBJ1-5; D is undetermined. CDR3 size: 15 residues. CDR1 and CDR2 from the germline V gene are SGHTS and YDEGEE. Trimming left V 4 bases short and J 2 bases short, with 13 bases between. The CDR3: CASSIQPGGNQPQHF. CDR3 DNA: TGTGCCAGCAGCATACAGCCCGGGGGCAATCAGCCCCAGCATTTT.

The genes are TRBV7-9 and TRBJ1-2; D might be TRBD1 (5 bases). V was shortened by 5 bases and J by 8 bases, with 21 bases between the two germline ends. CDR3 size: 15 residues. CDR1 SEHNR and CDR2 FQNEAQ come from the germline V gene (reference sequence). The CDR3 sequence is CASSPALGALGGYTF. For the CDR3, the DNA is TGTGCCAGCAGCCCCGCCCTTGGGGCCCTGGGAGGCTACACCTTC.

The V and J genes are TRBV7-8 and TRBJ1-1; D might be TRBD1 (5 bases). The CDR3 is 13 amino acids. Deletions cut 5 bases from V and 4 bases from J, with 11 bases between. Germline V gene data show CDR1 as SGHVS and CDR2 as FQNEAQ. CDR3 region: CASSTGGTTEAFF. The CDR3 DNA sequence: TGTGCCAGCAGCACTGGGGGGACCACTGAAGCTTTCTTT.

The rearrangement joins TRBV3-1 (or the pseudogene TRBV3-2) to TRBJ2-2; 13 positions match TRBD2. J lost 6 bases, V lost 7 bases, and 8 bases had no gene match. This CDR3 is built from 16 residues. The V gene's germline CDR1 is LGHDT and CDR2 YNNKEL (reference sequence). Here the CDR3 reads CASKPTSGGLAGELFF. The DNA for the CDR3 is TGTGCCAGCAAACCGACTAGCGGGGGGTTGGCCGGGGAGCTGTTTTTT.